Each of the 9 T cell receptor beta chains below was sequenced from the same sample in a study of tumor and adjacent non-tumor tissue in lung cancer. No cell sorting was done before RNA was extracted from the tissue. The normal lung tissue was taken more than 3 cm from the tumor edge. TCRbeta libraries were built with three rounds of nested PCR, modified from ARM-PCR. Using its own MiXCR run on the multiplex PCR reads, TCRdb lists one record per CDR3 protein. Among some 99,000 distinct CDR3 sequences listed, 60% to 70% were seen once. Material: distant non-tumor lung tissue. These receptors came from a man in his sixties with non-small cell lung cancer.

As regards this clonotype: The junction does not match germline at one end; this may be a read error. The V call is TRBV29-1, the J call TRBJ2-1; no reliable D call. The germline V gene encodes CDR1 SQVTM and CDR2 ANQGSEA. The CDR3 has 15 amino acids. CDR3 sequence reads: CSAQGKHSSYNEQIF. For the CDR3, the DNA is TGCAGCGCTCAAGGTAAACACAGCTCCTACAATGAGCAGATCTTC.

With respect to this clonotype: The junction and the germline gene differ at one end; a read error may be behind it. The J gene is TRBJ1-2, the V gene TRBV4-3; a possible D gene is TRBD1 (6 bases). The CDR3 consists of 16 residues. Germline V gene lookup returns CDR1 LGHNA and CDR2 YSLEER. CDR3 coding DNA: TGCGCCAGCAGCCATGTTTCCCCGGGACACAACTATGGCTACACATTC. Residues: CASSHVSPGHNYGYTF.

This clonotype was recorded once. As the CDR3 is not closed by the conserved phenylalanine or tryptophan, this likely results from a read error. J is TRBJ1-5 and V is TRBV20-1; TRBD1 is a possible D gene (5 bases). The CDR3 is made up of 16 amino acids. Germline CDR1 reads DFQATT; CDR2 reads SNEGSKA (reference sequence). The CDR3 DNA is TGCAGTGCTAGTATTTCAGACTATAGGGGCAATCAACCCCAGCATTAT. This sequence encodes CSASISDYRGNQPQHY.

As for this clonotype: Just one base apart from a much larger clone, this may be a read error. This chain links TRBV6-2 or TRBV6-3 with TRBJ1-2; 9 bases map to TRBD1. Germline values: CDR1 MNHEY, CDR2 SVGEGT. The CDR3 is 16 amino acids. CDR3: CVSSYTRGQGLYGYTF. CDR3 coding DNA: TGTGTCAGCAGTTACACCCGGGGACAGGGCCTCTATGGCTACACCTTC.

As concerns this clonotype: Given the absence of the conserved phenylalanine or tryptophan at the CDR3 end, a read error is likely. This chain connects TRBV4-1 to TRBJ2-7; TRBD1 might be the D (6 bases). The CDR3 length is 14 residues. Germline V gene lookup returns CDR1 MGHRA and CDR2 YSYEKL. V lost 6 bases to trimming and J lost 3 bases, with 15 bases between them. The CDR3 loop is CASSPQTGLYEQYL. The CDR3 nucleotides are TGCGCCAGCAGTCCACAGACAGGACTCTACGAGCAGTACCTC.

A word on this clonotype: A read error may account for a junction end that differs from germline. V gene TRBV4-1 combines with J gene TRBJ2-7, with D possibly matching TRBD1 (6 bases). Germline assignment: CDR1 MGHRA and CDR2 YSYEKL. The CDR3 spans 14 residues. The CDR3 DNA is TGCGCCGGCAGCCAAGAACACAGGGCCTACGAGCAGTACTTC. Its protein is CAGSQEHRAYEQYF.

Many counts were recorded for this clonotype. A read error is possible here, since a much larger clone lies one base away. V gene TRBV11-2 combines with J gene TRBJ2-1; D remains unclear. The CDR3 is 13 residues long. The germline CDR1 and CDR2 sequences are SGHAT and FQNNGV. This chain's CDR3 is CASSLESYNERFF. DNA of the CDR3: TGTGCCAGCAGCTTAGAGTCCTACAATGAGCGGTTCTTC.

Details on this clonotype: This is likely a read error, given that the CDR3 carries no conserved phenylalanine or tryptophan at its end. The V and J genes are TRBV11-3 and TRBJ2-5; 10 bases match TRBD1. CDR1 is SGHNT, CDR2 YENEEA, per germline. The CDR3 totals 16 residues. V gave up 5 bases and J gave up 5 bases; unmatched junction bases: 11. The chain's CDR3 is CASSIGRQGAEETQYI. The CDR3 DNA follows: TGTGCCAGCAGCATAGGGAGACAGGGGGCAGAGGAGACCCAGTACATC.

As to this clonotype: This may be a read error: a much more frequent sequence differs by one nucleotide. The genes are TRBV28 and TRBJ2-3; D is possibly TRBD1 (6 bases). Looked up from germline, CDR1 is MDHEN and CDR2 is SYDVKM. CDR3 length equals 15 residues. The DNA of the CDR3 is TGTGTCAGCAGCCTCGGACTCACAGGGACAGATACGCAGTATTTT. This encodes CVSSLGLTGTDTQYF.